The T cell receptor (beta chain) under discussion was sequenced for a study of T cells in Graves' hyperthyroidism and ophthalmopathy. Study conclusions and caveats: Expanded thyroid clonotypes (above 0.001) were mostly also found in blood.

V shed 9 bases, J shed 3 bases, and the junction held 6 bases outside the gene matches. The CDR3 covers 13 residues. Germline CDR1 SNHLY, CDR2 FYNNEI. Hyperthyroidism patients were newly diagnosed, had disease duration under 2 months, and were aged 18 to 65 years. From more than 8 ml of fresh peripheral blood, PBMCs were isolated. Regions amplified from RNA transcripts were the TCR beta CDR3 regions. Carried out on the TCR CDR3, a first-round RT-PCR used the HTBI primer set. One entry per CDR3 protein, called by TCRdb with MiXCR from the multiplex PCR reads. Found here are 200,000 or so distinct CDR3 sequences, about a sixth of them singletons; the top ten hold roughly 55%. The sample holds many counts of this clonotype. Its matching antigen is unknown.

The rearrangement links TRBV2 to TRBJ1-1; TRBD1 matches at 8 bases. The TCR was taken from a woman in her fifties or sixties with Graves' hyperthyroidism. The sample consisted of blood. CDR3 bases: TGTGCCAGGAACAGGGGGAAGGACACTGAAGCTTTCTTT. Amino acid sequence: CARNRGKDTEAFF.